These T cell receptor beta chains were read from a single sample in a study of CD8 T cells in ankylosing spondylitis. Via MiXCR, TCRdb re-called the 5' RACE reads, giving one row per CDR3 protein. The sample lists a few hundred thousand distinct CDR3 sequences, more than 15% seen once, with over 1% in the top ten. The sequencing sample was made of blood, either unsorted or a sorted T cell fraction (not recorded which). Every receptor here comes from a male donor with ankylosing spondylitis. Both conserved end residues are part of each CDR3. The D gene is left open where the match is weak. Only part of the rows carry a size: once, few, many, or a class if the clone is expanded.

d_call j_call v_call clone_size cdr3_aa cdr3_nt
. TRBJ2-1 TRBV7-8 . CASSYRETSYNEQFF TGTGCCAGCAGCTACAGGGAGACCTCCTACAATGAGCAGTTCTTC
TRBD2 TRBJ2-7 TRBV6-2/TRBV6-3 few CASTKGGLGSYEQYF TGTGCCAGCACCAAAGGGGGACTAGGCTCCTACGAGCAGTACTTC
. TRBJ2-3 TRBV6-2/TRBV6-3 . CASSYEVVSTDTQYF TGTGCCAGCAGTTACGAGGTGGTCTCGACAGATACGCAGTATTTT
TRBD1 TRBJ2-7 TRBV5-6 . CASSFGQDQPPYEQYF TGTGCCAGCAGCTTCGGACAGGACCAGCCCCCTTACGAGCAGTACTTC
TRBD2 TRBJ2-7 TRBV5-1 many CASSPGTTDYEQYF TGCGCCAGCAGTCCCGGGACTACAGATTACGAGCAGTACTTC
. TRBJ2-6 TRBV4-2 . CASSLSILQGLRGRGANVLTF TGTGCCAGCAGCCTATCAATATTACAGGGACTGAGGGGTCGTGGGGCCAACGTCCTGACTTTC
. TRBJ2-2 TRBV7-2 few CASSLRYSDPGELFF TGTGCCAGCAGCTTACGGTACTCGGACCCCGGGGAGCTGTTTTTT
TRBD1 TRBJ2-7 TRBV4-1 few CASSQGGQGANEQYF TGCGCCAGCAGCCAGGGGGGACAGGGGGCCAACGAGCAGTACTTC
. TRBJ2-2 TRBV4-2 . CASSQEQGNTGELFF TGTGCCAGCAGCCAAGAACAGGGGAACACCGGGGAGCTGTTTTTT
. TRBJ2-7 TRBV28 . CASSKAESSYEQYF TGTGCCAGCAGCAAGGCGGAGAGCTCCTACGAGCAGTACTTC
. TRBJ2-2 TRBV10-3 few CAISRAGVNTGELFF TGTGCCATCAGTCGGGCAGGGGTAAACACCGGGGAGCTGTTTTTT
. TRBJ1-1 TRBV6-2/TRBV6-3 many CASRPLEVRDTEAFF TGTGCCAGCAGGCCACTGGAGGTTCGGGACACTGAAGCTTTCTTT
TRBD1 TRBJ1-4 TRBV2 . CASSALLTGRSTNEKLFF TGTGCCAGCAGTGCTCTTCTGACAGGGCGCTCAACTAATGAAAAACTGTTTTTT
. TRBJ2-7 TRBV15 . CATSRDYTAPYEQYF TGTGCCACCAGCAGAGATTACACGGCCCCCTACGAGCAGTACTTC
. TRBJ1-1 TRBV7-9 . CASSESNTEAFF TGTGCCAGCAGCGAGTCGAACACTGAAGCTTTCTTT
TRBD1 TRBJ1-3 TRBV30 . CAWTRQGLGGTIYF TGTGCCTGGACCCGACAGGGTCTGGGTGGCACCATATATTTT
TRBD1 TRBJ2-7 TRBV5-1 many CASSLYGTGDSYEQYF TGCGCCAGCAGCTTGTACGGGACAGGGGACTCCTACGAGCAGTACTTC
TRBD2 TRBJ2-1 TRBV10-3 . CAISESRASGGSYNEQFF TGTGCCATCAGTGAGTCGAGGGCTAGCGGGGGTTCCTACAATGAGCAGTTCTTC
. TRBJ1-3 TRBV12-3/TRBV12-4 few CASRGRPLSGNTIYF TGTGCCAGCAGAGGACGTCCCTTATCTGGAAACACCATATATTTT
TRBD2 TRBJ2-1 TRBV24-1 few CATSGSGTSGRWRTYNEQFF TGTGCCACCAGTGGATCAGGGACTAGCGGGAGGTGGAGGACCTACAATGAGCAGTTCTTC
TRBD2 TRBJ2-1 TRBV7-2 few CASSSLAGIYNEQFF TGTGCCAGCAGCTCACTAGCGGGGATTTACAATGAGCAGTTCTTC
. TRBJ1-1 TRBV10-2 . CASRGGMNTEAFF TGCGCCAGCAGAGGAGGAATGAACACTGAAGCTTTCTTT
TRBD1 TRBJ2-4 TRBV2 . CASSIRGSVIQYF TGTGCCAGCAGTATCAGGGGGTCGGTCATTCAGTACTTC
TRBD1 TRBJ2-2 TRBV4-3 many CASSQGQGATGELFF TGCGCCAGCAGCCAAGGACAGGGTGCCACCGGGGAGCTGTTTTTT
. TRBJ2-3 TRBV20-1 many CSARGSWGASGASTDTQYF TGCAGTGCTAGAGGAAGTTGGGGGGCTAGCGGCGCTAGCACAGATACGCAGTATTTT
TRBD1 TRBJ1-1 TRBV7-3 few CASSRTGGILTEAFF TGTGCCAGCAGCCGGACAGGTGGGATCCTCACTGAAGCTTTCTTT
. TRBJ1-2 TRBV6-5 . CASSRGVGYTF TGTGCCAGCAGTCGGGGTGTCGGCTACACCTTC
. TRBJ1-6 TRBV9 few CASRQIKQSSYNSPLHF TGTGCCAGCAGACAGATCAAACAAAGCTCCTATAATTCACCCCTCCACTTT
TRBD1 TRBJ1-5 TRBV12-3/TRBV12-4 few CASSLNWDRGHQPQHF TGTGCCAGCAGTTTAAATTGGGACAGGGGCCATCAGCCCCAGCATTTT
. TRBJ1-2 TRBV7-9 few CASRRRGGYTF TGTGCCAGCCGGAGACGGGGTGGCTACACCTTC
TRBD2 TRBJ2-1 TRBV12-3/TRBV12-4 . CASSRQLAGAWEQFF TGTGCCAGCAGCCGCCAACTAGCGGGAGCTTGGGAGCAGTTCTTC
. TRBJ2-1 TRBV20-1 few CSAFPRIRPESGEQFF TGCAGTGCCTTCCCAAGGATCCGTCCTGAGTCTGGTGAGCAGTTCTTC
. TRBJ1-5 TRBV20-1 few CSASRSDQPQHF TGCAGTGCTAGTAGGTCGGATCAGCCCCAGCATTTT
. TRBJ2-7 TRBV12-3/TRBV12-4 few CASGGIGRDEQYF TGTGCCAGCGGCGGGATAGGGCGGGACGAGCAGTACTTC
. TRBJ2-3 TRBV5-1 . CASSLAPVGGEGDTQYF TGCGCCAGCAGCTTGGCCCCAGTTGGGGGCGAAGGAGATACGCAGTATTTT
TRBD2 TRBJ2-3 TRBV4-3 few CASSQAPTAGGGTDTQYF TGCGCCAGCAGCCAAGCCCCCACTGCGGGAGGGGGCACAGATACGCAGTATTTT
. TRBJ2-2 TRBV12-3/TRBV12-4 many CASSPERSTGELFF TGTGCCAGCAGCCCAGAGCGGTCCACCGGGGAGCTGTTTTTT
. TRBJ1-5 TRBV10-3 . CAISGRRDQPQHF TGTGCCATCAGTGGAAGGAGAGATCAGCCCCAGCATTTT
TRBD1 TRBJ2-7 TRBV20-1 few CSARDSVTGLNEQYF TGCAGTGCTAGAGATTCGGTGACAGGGCTAAACGAGCAGTACTTC
. TRBJ1-2 TRBV6-2/TRBV6-3 few CASKTGLNYGYTF TGTGCCAGCAAAACAGGGCTCAACTATGGCTACACCTTC
. TRBJ2-1 TRBV29-1 few CSVAYRNEQFF TGCAGCGTAGCCTACCGGAATGAGCAGTTCTTC
. TRBJ1-1 TRBV11-2 . CASSTPRGGFRGMNTEAFF TGTGCCAGCAGCACGCCTCGGGGGGGATTTAGGGGAATGAACACTGAAGCTTTCTTT
TRBD2 TRBJ2-2 TRBV20-1 . CSARDSGGAPNTGELFF TGCAGTGCTAGAGATAGCGGGGGGGCCCCGAACACCGGGGAGCTGTTTTTT
. TRBJ2-1 TRBV5-1 . CASSPASVGGNEQFF TGCGCCAGCAGCCCCGCTAGCGTGGGGGGCAATGAGCAGTTCTTC
TRBD2 TRBJ2-2 TRBV7-2 few CASSSRLASNTGELFF TGTGCCAGCAGCTCCCGACTAGCCTCGAACACCGGGGAGCTGTTTTTT
TRBD1 TRBJ1-2 TRBV18 few CASSPNAGTAENYGYTF TGTGCCAGCTCACCAAACGCCGGGACAGCCGAAAACTATGGCTACACCTTC
TRBD2 TRBJ2-1 TRBV20-1 many CSAIGTSGVYEQFF TGCAGTGCTATCGGGACTAGCGGGGTATATGAGCAGTTCTTC
. TRBJ2-7 TRBV18 . CASSLEEEQYF TGTGCCAGCTCCCTTGAGGAGGAGCAGTACTTC
. TRBJ1-1 TRBV6-5 few CASHLNTEAFF TGTGCCAGCCATTTGAACACTGAAGCTTTCTTT
TRBD2 TRBJ2-1 TRBV20-1 few CSARVGLAGNNEQFF TGCAGTGCTAGAGTAGGGCTAGCGGGAAACAATGAGCAGTTCTTC
. TRBJ2-7 TRBV7-2 . CASSLASREQYF TGTGCCAGCTCACTGGCATCGAGAGAGCAGTACTTC